This TCR beta chain derives from a study of CD8 T cells in Susac syndrome. The CDR3 is 15 residues long. CDR1 is SGHRS, CDR2 YFSETQ, per germline. It was with random hexamers that 0.5 to 1 ug RNA was reverse transcribed. The method of amplification for TCR beta CDR3 was immunoSEQ multiplex PCR, covering 54 Vbeta and 13 Jbeta. MiXCR was run by TCRdb on the immunoSEQ multiplex PCR reads, yielding one entry per CDR3 protein. The table has hundreds of thousands of distinct CDR3 sequences, about 89% seen once. With respect to this clonotype: One end of the junction fails to match germline, which may point to a read error.

Sequencing input: CD8+ T cells from PBMCs. This sequence joins TRBV5-1 and TRBJ1-1; D is unclear. The sequence was collected from a human donor with multiple sclerosis. The CDR3 reads CASSLEFTGNAEAFF. The CDR3 bases are TGCGCCAGCAGCTTGGAGTTTACGGGGAACGCTGAAGCTTTCTTT. The full variable domain, completed using reference TRBV5-1 and TRBJ1-1, is KAGVTQTPRYLIKTRGQQVTLSCSPISGHRSVSWYQQTPGQGLQFLFEYFSETQRNKGNFPGRFSGRQFSNSRSEMNVSTLELGDSALYLCASSLEFTGNAEAFFGQGTRLTVV.